The 2 T cell receptor beta chains below come from one sample, sequenced in a study of control samples from healthy donors and cancer patients. Repertoires were generated with immunoSEQ multiplex PCR, while TCRdb's copy carries only in-frame clones and drops some. The data show 100,000 to 150,000 clones, 91% seen once. Sequencing was done on a sample of blood. The receptors shown here come from a woman between 18 and 29 years old in good health.

This chain uses TRBV12-3 or TRBV12-4 with TRBJ2-5, with no clear D. V lost 4 bases to trimming and J lost 4 bases, with 4 bases between them. This CDR3 spans 11 amino acids. The CDR3 coding sequence is TGTGCCAGCAGTTATAGAGAGACCCAGTACTTC. Translation: CASSYRETQYF.

The chain has TRBV10-2 and TRBJ1-1; D is possibly TRBD1 (6 bases). Trimming took 3 bases from V and 7 from J, leaving 15 bases between them. This CDR3 comprises 14 residues. CDR1 and CDR2 from the germline V gene are WSHSY and SAAADI. The CDR3 DNA is TGCGCCAGCAGTGAAACCCTTGGGACATATGAAGCTTTCTTT. Its protein product is CASSETLGTYEAFF.